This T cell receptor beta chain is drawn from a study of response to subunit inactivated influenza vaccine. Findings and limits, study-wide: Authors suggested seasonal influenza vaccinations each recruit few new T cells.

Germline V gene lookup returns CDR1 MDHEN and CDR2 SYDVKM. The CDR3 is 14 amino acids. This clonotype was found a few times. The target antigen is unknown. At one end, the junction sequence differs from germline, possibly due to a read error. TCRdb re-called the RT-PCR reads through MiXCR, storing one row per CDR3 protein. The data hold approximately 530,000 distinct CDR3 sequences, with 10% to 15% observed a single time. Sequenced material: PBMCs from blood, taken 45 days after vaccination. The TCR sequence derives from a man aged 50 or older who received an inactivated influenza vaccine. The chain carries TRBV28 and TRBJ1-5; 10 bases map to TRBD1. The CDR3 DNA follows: TGTGCCAGCATTTTGACAGGGGGCAAGCAGCCCCAGCATTTT. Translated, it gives CASILTGGKQPQHF.